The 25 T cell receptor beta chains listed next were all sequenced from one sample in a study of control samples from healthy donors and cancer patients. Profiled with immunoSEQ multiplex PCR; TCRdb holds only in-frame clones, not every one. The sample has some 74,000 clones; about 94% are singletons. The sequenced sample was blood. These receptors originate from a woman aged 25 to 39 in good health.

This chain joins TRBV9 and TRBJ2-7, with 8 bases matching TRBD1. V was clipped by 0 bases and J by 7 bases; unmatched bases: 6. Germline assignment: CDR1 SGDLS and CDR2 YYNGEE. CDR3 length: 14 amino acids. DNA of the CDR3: TGTGCCAGCAGCGTAGAGGCAGGGGGCTTGGAGCAGTACTTC. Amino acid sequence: CASSVEAGGLEQYF.

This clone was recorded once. Here the CDR3 reads CASSPLAGGGQPQHF. The CDR3 nucleotides are TGTGCCAGCTCACCACTGGCAGGAGGTGGTCAGCCCCAGCATTTT. V usage is TRBV18 and J usage is TRBJ1-5, with D unclear. Germline V CDR1 and CDR2: KGHSH, LQKENI. With 1 base removed from V and 6 bases from J, the gap between germline ends came to 13 bases. This CDR3 spans 15 amino acids.

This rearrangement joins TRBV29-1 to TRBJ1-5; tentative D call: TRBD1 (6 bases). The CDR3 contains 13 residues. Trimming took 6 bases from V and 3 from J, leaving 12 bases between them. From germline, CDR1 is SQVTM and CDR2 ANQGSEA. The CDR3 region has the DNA TGCAGCGTCGGTGACAGGCTCAATCAGCCCCAGCATTTT. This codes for CSVGDRLNQPQHF.

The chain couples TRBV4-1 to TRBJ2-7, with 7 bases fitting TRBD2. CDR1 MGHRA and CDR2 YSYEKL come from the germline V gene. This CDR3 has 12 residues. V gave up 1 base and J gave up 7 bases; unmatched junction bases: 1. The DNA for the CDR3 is TGCGCCAGCAGCCAAGGCGGGGGAGAGCAGTACTTC. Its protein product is CASSQGGGEQYF.

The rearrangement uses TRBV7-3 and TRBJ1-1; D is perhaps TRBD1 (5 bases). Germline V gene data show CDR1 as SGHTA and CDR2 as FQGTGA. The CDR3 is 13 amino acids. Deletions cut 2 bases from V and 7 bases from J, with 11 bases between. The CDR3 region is CASSLQGNDEAFF. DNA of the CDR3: TGTGCCAGCAGCTTACAGGGAAATGATGAAGCTTTCTTT.

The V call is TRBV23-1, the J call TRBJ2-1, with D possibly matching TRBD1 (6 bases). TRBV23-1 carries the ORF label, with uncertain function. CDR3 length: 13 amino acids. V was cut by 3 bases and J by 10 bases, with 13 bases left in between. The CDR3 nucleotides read TGCGCCAGCAGTCACGCAGGGGTATTAGAGCAGTTCTTC. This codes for CASSHAGVLEQFF.

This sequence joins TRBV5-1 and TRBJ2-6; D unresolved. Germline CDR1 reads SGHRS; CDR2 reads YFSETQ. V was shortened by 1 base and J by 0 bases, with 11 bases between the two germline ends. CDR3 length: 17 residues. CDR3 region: CASSLTNQGSGANVLTF. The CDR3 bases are TGCGCCAGCAGCTTGACCAACCAAGGCTCTGGGGCCAACGTCCTGACTTTC.

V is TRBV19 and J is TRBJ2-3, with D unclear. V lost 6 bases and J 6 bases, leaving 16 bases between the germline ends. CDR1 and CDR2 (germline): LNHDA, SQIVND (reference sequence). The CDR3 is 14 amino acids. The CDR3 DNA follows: TGTGCCAGTAGCGAAGATGTACAGCCGGATACGCAGTATTTT. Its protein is CASSEDVQPDTQYF. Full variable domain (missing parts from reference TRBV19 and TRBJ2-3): DGGITQSPKYLFRKEGQNVTLSCEQNLNHDAMYWYRQDPGQGLRLIYYSQIVNDFQKGDIAEGYSVSREKKESFPLTVTSAQKNPTAFYLCASSEDVQPDTQYFGPGTRLTVL.

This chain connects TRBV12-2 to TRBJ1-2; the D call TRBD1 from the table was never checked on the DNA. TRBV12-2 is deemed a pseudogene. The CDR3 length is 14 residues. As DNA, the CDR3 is TGTGCAAGCGACCCGGACAGCCGAAACTATGGCTACACCTTC. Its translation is CASDPDSRNYGYTF.

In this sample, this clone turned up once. CDR3 DNA sequence: TGTGCCAGCAGTTTTTCTACAGGGAGTCAGCCCCAGCATTTT. This sequence encodes CASSFSTGSQPQHF. The rearrangement uses TRBV27 and TRBJ1-5; a weak D match, TRBD1 (6 bases). The length of the CDR3 is 14 residues. V shed 3 bases and J shed 6 bases, with 12 bases lying between them. The germline gives CDR1 MNHEY, CDR2 SMNVEV (reference sequence).

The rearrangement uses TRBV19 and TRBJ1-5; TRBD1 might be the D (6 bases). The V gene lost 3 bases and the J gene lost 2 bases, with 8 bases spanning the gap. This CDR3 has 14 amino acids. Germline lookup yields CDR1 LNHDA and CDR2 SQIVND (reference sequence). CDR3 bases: TGTGCCAGTAGTATCGAGGGGGGCAATCAGCCCCAGCATTTT. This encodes CASSIEGGNQPQHF.

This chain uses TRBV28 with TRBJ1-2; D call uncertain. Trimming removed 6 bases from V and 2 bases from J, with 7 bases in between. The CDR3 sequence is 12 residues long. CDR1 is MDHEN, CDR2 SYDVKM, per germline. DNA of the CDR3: TGTGCCAGCAGGATTATCAACTATGGCTACACCTTC. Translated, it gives CASRIINYGYTF.

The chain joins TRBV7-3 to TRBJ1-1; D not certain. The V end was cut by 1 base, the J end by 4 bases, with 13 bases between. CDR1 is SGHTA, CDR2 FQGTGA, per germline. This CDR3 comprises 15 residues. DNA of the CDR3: TGTGCCAGCAGCTTAAATCCGGGTACGGGCACTGAAGCTTTCTTT. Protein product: CASSLNPGTGTEAFF.

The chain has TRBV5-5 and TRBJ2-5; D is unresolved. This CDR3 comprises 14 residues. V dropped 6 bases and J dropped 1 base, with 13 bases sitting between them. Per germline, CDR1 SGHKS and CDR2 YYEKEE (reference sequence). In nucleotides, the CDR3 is TGTGCCAGCACCGGAGTAACGGCCCAAGAGACCCAGTACTTC. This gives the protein CASTGVTAQETQYF.

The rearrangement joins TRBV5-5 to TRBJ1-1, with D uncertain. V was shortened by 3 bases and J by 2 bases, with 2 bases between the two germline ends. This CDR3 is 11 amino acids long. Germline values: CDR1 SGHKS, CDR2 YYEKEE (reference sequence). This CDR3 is CASSSNTEAFF. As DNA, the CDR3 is TGTGCCAGCAGCTCTAACACTGAAGCTTTCTTT.

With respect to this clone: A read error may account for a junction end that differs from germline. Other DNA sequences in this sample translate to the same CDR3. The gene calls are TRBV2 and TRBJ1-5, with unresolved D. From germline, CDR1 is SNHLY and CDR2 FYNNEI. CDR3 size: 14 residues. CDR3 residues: CASSRTNSNQPQHF. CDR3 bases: TGTGCCAGCAGTCGGACTAATAGCAATCAGCCTCAGCATTTT.

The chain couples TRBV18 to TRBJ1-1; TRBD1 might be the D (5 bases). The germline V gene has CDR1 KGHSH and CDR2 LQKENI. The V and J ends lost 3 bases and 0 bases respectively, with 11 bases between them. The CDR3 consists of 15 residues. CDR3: CASSPSQDLNTEAFF. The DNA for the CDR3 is TGTGCCAGCTCACCCTCACAGGATTTGAACACTGAAGCTTTCTTT.

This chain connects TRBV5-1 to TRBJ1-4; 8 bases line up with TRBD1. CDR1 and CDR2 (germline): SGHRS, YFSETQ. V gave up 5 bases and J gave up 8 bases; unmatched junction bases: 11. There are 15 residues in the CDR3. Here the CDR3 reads CASRDQGAAGEKLFF. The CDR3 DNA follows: TGCGCCAGCAGAGACCAGGGGGCAGCAGGGGAAAAACTGTTTTTT.

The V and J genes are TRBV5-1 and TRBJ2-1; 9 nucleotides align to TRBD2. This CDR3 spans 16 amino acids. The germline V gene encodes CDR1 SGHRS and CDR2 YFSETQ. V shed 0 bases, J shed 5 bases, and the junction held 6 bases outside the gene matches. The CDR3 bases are TGCGCCAGCAGCTTGGTGGCCAGCGGGGGGAACAATGAGCAGTTCTTC. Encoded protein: CASSLVASGGNNEQFF.

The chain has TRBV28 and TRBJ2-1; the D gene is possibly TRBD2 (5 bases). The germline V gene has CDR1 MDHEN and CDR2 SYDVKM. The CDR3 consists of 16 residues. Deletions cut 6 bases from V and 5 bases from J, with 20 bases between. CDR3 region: CASRSEEGVVHNEQFF. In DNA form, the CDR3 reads TGTGCCAGCAGATCCGAAGAGGGAGTGGTGCACAATGAGCAGTTCTTC.

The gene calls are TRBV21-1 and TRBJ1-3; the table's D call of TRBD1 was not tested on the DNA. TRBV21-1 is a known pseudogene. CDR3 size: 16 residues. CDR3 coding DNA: TGTGCCAGCACCCCTGGGGCTTCCTGGACTGGAAACACCATATATTTT. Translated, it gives CASTPGASWTGNTIYF.

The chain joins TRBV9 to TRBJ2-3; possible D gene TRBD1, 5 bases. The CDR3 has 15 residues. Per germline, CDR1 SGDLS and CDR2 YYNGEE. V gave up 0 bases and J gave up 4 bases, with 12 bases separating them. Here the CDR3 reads CASSVVLQGADTQYF. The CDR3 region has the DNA TGTGCCAGCAGCGTAGTCTTGCAGGGCGCAGATACGCAGTATTTT. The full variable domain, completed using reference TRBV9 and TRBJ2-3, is DSGVTQTPKHLITATGQRVTLRCSPRSGDLSVYWYQQSLDQGLQFLIQYYNGEERAKGNILERFSAQQFPDLHSELNLSSLELGDSALYFCASSVVLQGADTQYFGPGTRLTVL.

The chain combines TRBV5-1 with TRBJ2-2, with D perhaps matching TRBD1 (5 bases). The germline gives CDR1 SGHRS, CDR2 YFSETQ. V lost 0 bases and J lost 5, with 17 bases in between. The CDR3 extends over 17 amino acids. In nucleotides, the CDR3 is TGCGCCAGCAGCTTGGAACCCGGATGGGGCCGTACCGGGGAGCTGTTTTTT. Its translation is CASSLEPGWGRTGELFF.

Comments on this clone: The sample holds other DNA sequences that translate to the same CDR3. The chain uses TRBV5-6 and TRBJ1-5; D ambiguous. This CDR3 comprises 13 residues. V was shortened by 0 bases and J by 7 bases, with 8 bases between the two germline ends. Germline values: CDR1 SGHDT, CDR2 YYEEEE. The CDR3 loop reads CASSLGLGQPQHF. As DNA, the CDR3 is TGTGCCAGCAGCTTGGGTCTGGGGCAGCCCCAGCATTTT. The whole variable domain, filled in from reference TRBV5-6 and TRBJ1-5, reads DAGVTQSPTHLIKTRGQQVTLRCSPKSGHDTVSWYQQALGQGPQFIFQYYEEEERQRGNFPDRFSGHQFPNYSSELNVNALLLGDSALYLCASSLGLGQPQHFGDGTRLSIL.

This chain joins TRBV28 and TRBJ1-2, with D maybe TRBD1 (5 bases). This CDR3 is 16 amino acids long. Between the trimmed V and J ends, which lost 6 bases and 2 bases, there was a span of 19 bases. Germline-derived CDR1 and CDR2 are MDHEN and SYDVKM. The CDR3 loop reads CASRRPGGNRNYGYTF. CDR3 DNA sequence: TGTGCCAGCAGAAGACCCGGGGGGAATCGGAACTATGGCTACACCTTC.